This entry is about one T cell receptor beta chain. This record belongs to a study of control samples from healthy donors and cancer patients. Germline V CDR1 and CDR2: MNHEY, SVGAGI. This CDR3 comprises 13 residues. The V gene lost 5 bases and the J gene lost 3 bases, with 11 bases spanning the gap. Repertoires were generated with immunoSEQ multiplex PCR, while TCRdb's copy carries only in-frame clones and drops some. The data show tens of thousands of clones, with about 96% seen just once and 1.1% held by the top ten. The chain carries TRBV6-5 and TRBJ2-7; tentative D call: TRBD2 (5 bases). The sequencing input was blood. This clonotype was obtained from a woman between 18 and 29 years old in good health. CDR3 in amino acids: CASSRKEDYEQYF. Written as DNA, the CDR3 is TGTGCCAGCAGTCGGAAGGAGGACTACGAGCAGTACTTC.